The following is a T cell receptor beta chain sequence with its context. Next came a second PCR, run for about 7 to 12 cycles, which used a sample-barcoded 5' primer along with a J-beta primer mix. TCRdb redid the calling of the 5' RACE reads with MiXCR, one entry per CDR3 protein. The table has hundreds of thousands of distinct CDR3 sequences, about 36% seen once. These data are taken from a study of blood T cells in healthy people across ages. From germline, CDR1 is MDHEN and CDR2 SYDVKM. CDR3 length: 15 amino acids. The V and J ends lost 4 bases and 3 bases respectively, with 15 bases between them.

The sequencing sample was made of blood. The TCR originated in a man aged 18-30 years in good health. The chain couples TRBV28 to TRBJ2-5; D possibly corresponds to TRBD2 (5 bases). The CDR3 bases are TGTGCCAGCAGTTCTCCCGGGAATGTTAAAGAGACCCAGTACTTC. Translating it yields CASSSPGNVKETQYF.